This T cell receptor (beta chain) was documented in a study of T cells in Graves' hyperthyroidism and ophthalmopathy (dated by TCRdb to 2018 to 2020). About the study as a whole: Peripheral blood was collected at initial diagnosis, before any treatment. After sampling, hyperthyroidism patients received methimazole starting at 30 mg daily, and ophthalmopathy patients received high-dose intravenous methylprednisolone. The paper reports TCR Vbeta CDR3 sequencing of over 120 peripheral blood samples: 43 ophthalmopathy, under 80 hyperthyroidism and about 17 progressor patients. In addition, the study compared T-cell repertoires in thyroid tissue and in blood from several Graves' hyperthyroidism patients. TCR V-J signatures able to tell the groups apart were searched for in a discovery cohort of 100 patients, of whom 43 had Graves' ophthalmopathy and about 55 had stable Graves' hyperthyroidism. Prospective prediction of ophthalmopathy was tested in an independent validation cohort consisting of 18 to 20 hyperthyroidism patients and approximately 16 patients who later progressed to ophthalmopathy. The approximately 100 discovery patients were randomly divided into training and test sets at a 7:3 ratio.

TCR beta CDR3 regions were amplified from RNA transcripts. The first round of RT-PCR for the TCR CDR3 was performed with the HTBI primer set and the Qiagen OneStep RT-PCR kit. Libraries were constructed in a second round of multiplex PCR, after which size selection and purification were carried out. Paired-end sequencing of the libraries was performed with 100 bp reads on an Illumina HiSeq2000. As for the authors' bioinformatics: SOAPnuke was used to process the raw data, removing reads that contained adapters or uncalled bases, had a mean Phred below 15, or lacked an exact match to the constant primer or identifier. High-quality paired reads were merged with COPE v1.2.5, and unique nucleotide sequences were defined as clonotypes. MiTCR v1.1 was used to align the clonotypes against IMGT TRBV, TRBD and TRBJ reference segments. Analysis was restricted to V-J combinations with a frequency above 0.0001, which covered over 98% of repertoires. The TCS score was defined as F50 (clonal expansion) divided by E x V (chaos), with BLOSUM62-based TCRdist calculated between CDR3 peptides within each V-J. Welch's t-statistics and random forest reduced 500 to 550 V-J features to around 14, which were used in a naive Bayes classifier (R e1071). Starting from the raw public reads, TCRdb applied fastp trimming at Q25, assembled clones with MiXCR and retained in-frame beta chains. Every entry covers one CDR3 protein and lists the most common genes and DNA from its rows. The V and J calls were not made by the authors but by TCRdb's processing. This sample lists approximately 640,000 distinct CDR3 sequences; about a sixth were detected once. The top ten clones comprise around 4% of the sample.

This clonotype was seen at least ten times. Its antigen is not yet known. Per-base quality was not reported, and no clone a single base away is much larger than it. A patient counted as having stable Graves' hyperthyroidism if no progression to ophthalmopathy occurred over 18 months of follow-up. Hyperthyroidism patients were aged 18 to 65 years and newly diagnosed, with disease duration of less than 2 months. Exclusion was applied to patients with uncontrolled infections, other autoimmune diseases, pregnancy or lactation. Diagnoses relied on clinical symptoms, serum thyroxine and TRAb, thyroid ultrasound and orbital computed tomography. PBMCs were separated from approximately 10 ml of fresh peripheral blood using Ficoll-Paque density gradient centrifugation. Total RNA was extracted using Trizol reagent, and RNA quality was assessed on an Agilent 2100 Bioanalyzer. General conclusions and limits of the study: Ophthalmopathy was separated from stable hyperthyroidism by a 13 V-J signature model, with approximately 90% sensitivity and roughly 81% specificity obtained in cross-validation and 80%/75% obtained in testing. Sample size was not statistically predetermined, and investigators were not blinded to group allocation. Most expanded thyroid clonotypes (frequency above 0.001) were also detected in blood, suggesting blood repertoires may reflect thyroid immune responses. In validation, the model predicted progression to ophthalmopathy a median of approximately 6.6 months before onset, with roughly 71% sensitivity and more than 72% specificity.

V is clipped by 4 bases and J by 2 bases, and the sequence between their germline boundaries is 10 bases long. The germline V gene specifies MNHEY as CDR1 and SVGEGT as CDR2. The CDR3 spans 14 residues, from the cysteine through the phenylalanine. Left in the record is the CDR3 DNA by itself, 42 bases read in frame from the first base. The sample comprised blood. The clonotype comes from a woman aged 30 to 39 with Graves' hyperthyroidism. Recombination joined TRBV6-2 or TRBV6-3 with TRBJ2-3, with an unclear D gene assignment. CDR3 protein: CASSSYTLTDTQYF. The DNA sequence is given as TGTGCCAGCAGTTCATATACCCTCACAGATACGCAGTATTTT.